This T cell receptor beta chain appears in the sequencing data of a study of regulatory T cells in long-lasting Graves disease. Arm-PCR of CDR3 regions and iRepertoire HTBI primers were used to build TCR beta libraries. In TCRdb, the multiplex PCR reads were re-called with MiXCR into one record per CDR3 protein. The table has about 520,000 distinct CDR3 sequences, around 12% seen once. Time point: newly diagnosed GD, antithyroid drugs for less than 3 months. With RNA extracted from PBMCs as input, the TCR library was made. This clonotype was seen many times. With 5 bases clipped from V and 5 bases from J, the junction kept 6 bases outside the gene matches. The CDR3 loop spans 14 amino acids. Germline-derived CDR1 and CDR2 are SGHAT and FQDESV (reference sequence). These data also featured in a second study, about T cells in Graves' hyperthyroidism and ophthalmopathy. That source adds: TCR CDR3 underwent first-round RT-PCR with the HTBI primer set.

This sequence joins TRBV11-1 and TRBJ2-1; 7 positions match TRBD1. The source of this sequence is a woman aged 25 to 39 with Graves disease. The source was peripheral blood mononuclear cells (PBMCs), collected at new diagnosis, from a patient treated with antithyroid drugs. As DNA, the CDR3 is TGTGCCAGCAGCAAATATGGACAGGACAATGAGCAGTTCTTC. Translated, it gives CASSKYGQDNEQFF.